This T cell receptor (beta chain) stems from a study of PD-1 blockade in classical Hodgkin lymphoma. TCRdb's copy holds only in-frame clones and misses some; the assay was immunoSEQ multiplex PCR. The table includes 25,000 to 35,000 clones, about 72% detected once. A note on this clone: Its antigen is as yet unknown.

Specified time point: cycle 4 day 1 (C4D1), after more than 5 weeks of nivolumab. Each of the patients experienced relapse following autologous stem cell transplantation, and their brentuximab vedotin exposure differed. The best responses consisted of complete response, partial response or progressive disease. Overall study results and limits: Newly diagnosed patients were reported to exhibit reduced baseline TCR diversity relative to healthy donors. The study found that TCR diversity rose significantly by C4D1 in CD4+ but not CD8+ cells. What drove the repertoire differences, possibly disease activity or prior therapy, has not been defined.

The receptor comes from a human donor with classical Hodgkin lymphoma. This material consisted of peripheral blood mononuclear cells (PBMCs), taken before the fourth cycle of nivolumab.

The CDR3 nucleotides are TGTGCCAGCAGCTTAGGGTACGGGGAGGACACTGAAGCTTTCTTT. Amino acids: CASSLGYGEDTEAFF. The chain has TRBV7-9 and TRBJ1-1; D not certain. V was trimmed by 1 base and J by 3 bases, leaving 12 bases between them. Germline CDR1 is SEHNR and CDR2 is FQNEAQ (reference sequence). The CDR3 is 15 residues long.